The entry below gives a single T cell receptor beta chain sequence along with its context. The data were taken from a study of immune evolution from preneoplasia to lung adenocarcinoma. Germline V gene data show CDR1 as SGHNT and CDR2 as YYREEE (reference sequence). The CDR3 spans 16 residues. V lost 3 bases, J lost 1 base, and 13 bases lay in between. TCRdb keeps only in-frame clones here, not all; method: immunoSEQ multiplex PCR. The sample lists under 10,000 clones; roughly 80% were seen once. The source is a person between 65 and 79 years old with lung adenocarcinoma. Material for sequencing was FFPE minimally invasive lung adenocarcinoma tissue. The chain has TRBV5-4 and TRBJ2-2; possibly TRBD1 or TRBD2 for D (5 bases each). The CDR3 sequence: CASSSWDVGNTGELFF. The CDR3 nucleotides are TGTGCCAGCAGCTCCTGGGACGTAGGGAACACCGGGGAGCTGTTTTTT.